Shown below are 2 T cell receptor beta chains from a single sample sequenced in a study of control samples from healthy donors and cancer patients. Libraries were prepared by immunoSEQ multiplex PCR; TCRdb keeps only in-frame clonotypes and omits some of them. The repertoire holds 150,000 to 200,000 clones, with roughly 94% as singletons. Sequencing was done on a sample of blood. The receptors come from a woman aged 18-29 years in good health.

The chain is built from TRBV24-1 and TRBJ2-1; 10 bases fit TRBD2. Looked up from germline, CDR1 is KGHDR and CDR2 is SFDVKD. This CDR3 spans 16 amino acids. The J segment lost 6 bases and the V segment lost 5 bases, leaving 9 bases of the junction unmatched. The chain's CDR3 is CATSATSGEAVNEQFF. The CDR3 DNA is TGTGCCACCAGTGCCACTAGCGGGGAAGCTGTCAATGAGCAGTTCTTC.

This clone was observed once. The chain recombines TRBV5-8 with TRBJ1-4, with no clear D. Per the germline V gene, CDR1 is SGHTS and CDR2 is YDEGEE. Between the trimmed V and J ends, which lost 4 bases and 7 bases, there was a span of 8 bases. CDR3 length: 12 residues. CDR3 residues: CASSLVSEKLFF. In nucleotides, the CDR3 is TGTGCCAGCAGCCTGGTCAGTGAAAAACTGTTTTTT.